Below are 23 T cell receptor beta chains sequenced from a single sample in a study of radiation and T cells in renal cell carcinoma. Time point defined: baseline pretreatment blood. Treatment defined: 15 Gy SBRT to primary tumor, nephrectomy 4 weeks later. Using immunoSEQ multiplex PCR, the repertoire was profiled, and TCRdb retains in-frame clones only, with some absent. The sample yields approximately 120,000 clones, about four fifths seen once. The specimen was blood, collected from a patient whose treatment included radiotherapy and nephrectomy. The source is a woman in her fifties or sixties with renal cell carcinoma.

V usage is TRBV6-1 and J usage is TRBJ2-7; TRBD1 matches 7 bases. The CDR3 totals 15 residues. Germline V gives CDR1 MNHNS, CDR2 SASEGT. V dropped 4 bases and J dropped 2; count of bases not matched to a gene: 8. As DNA, the CDR3 is TGTGCCAGCAGTGTCCGGACAGGTTCCACCTACGAGCAGTACTTC. This sequence encodes CASSVRTGSTYEQYF.

In this sample, this clone turned up once. The V gene is TRBV11-1, the J gene TRBJ2-5; weak D call: TRBD2 (7 bases). Trimming removed 1 base at V and 4 bases at J, with 16 bases between. The CDR3 is 16 residues long. Germline V gene lookup returns CDR1 SGHAT and CDR2 FQDESV (reference sequence). CDR3 DNA: TGTGCCAGCAGCTTAGTCGGGGGGCGAGTTGGAGAGACCCAGTACTTC. Its translation is CASSLVGGRVGETQYF.

This clone was recorded once. The rearrangement uses TRBV6-4 and TRBJ1-2; TRBD1 might be the D (6 bases). The CDR3 is made up of 13 amino acids. V was shortened by 4 bases and J by 8 bases, with 14 bases between the two germline ends. Per germline, CDR1 MRHNA and CDR2 SNTAGT. The CDR3 DNA is TGTGCCAGCAGTGCCCAGGGGCTCGGAGGCTACACCTTC. Protein: CASSAQGLGGYTF.

The V and J genes are TRBV7-2 and TRBJ2-7; 7 positions agree with TRBD1. Trimming removed 5 bases from V and 3 bases from J; junction bases left unmatched: 10. The CDR3 contains 15 residues. From germline, CDR1 is SGHTA and CDR2 FQGNSA. The CDR3 spells CASSPEGQPIYEQYF. The CDR3 nucleotides are TGTGCCAGCAGCCCCGAGGGACAGCCTATCTACGAGCAGTACTTC. The full variable domain, in which reference TRBV7-2 and TRBJ2-7 provide the parts outside the CDR3, is GAGVSQSPSNKVTEKGKDVELRCDPISGHTALYWYRQSLGQGLEFLIYFQGNSAPDKSGLPSDRFSAERTGGSVSTLTIQRTQQEDSAVYLCASSPEGQPIYEQYFGPGTRLTVT.

The chain is built from TRBV6-5 and TRBJ1-1, with D maybe TRBD1 (6 bases). This CDR3 has 14 residues. CDR1 is MNHEY, CDR2 SVGAGI, per germline. Trimming stripped 2 bases from V and 0 bases from J, with 7 bases between. The CDR3 loop reads CASSYGGMNTEAFF. DNA of the CDR3: TGTGCCAGCAGTTACGGGGGCATGAACACTGAAGCTTTCTTT.

This clone was seen more than once but under ten times. The chain links TRBV4-2 to TRBJ1-2; D is ambiguous. V was pared by 4 bases and J by 6 bases, with 12 bases between. The CDR3 is 13 amino acids. In germline, CDR1 is LGHNA, CDR2 YNFKEQ. CDR3 in amino acids: CASSPPDLNGYTF. CDR3 DNA sequence: TGTGCCAGCAGCCCACCGGACCTTAATGGCTACACCTTC.

The gene calls are TRBV7-2 and TRBJ1-1; D gene unclear. The CDR3 has 14 residues. The V and J ends lost 2 bases and 0 bases respectively, with 7 bases between them. From germline, CDR1 is SGHTA and CDR2 FQGNSA. The CDR3 DNA reads as TGTGCCAGCAGCTTATTCGGGATGAACACTGAAGCTTTCTTT. Translating it yields CASSLFGMNTEAFF. Filled out from reference TRBV7-2 and TRBJ1-1, the complete variable domain reads GAGVSQSPSNKVTEKGKDVELRCDPISGHTALYWYRQSLGQGLEFLIYFQGNSAPDKSGLPSDRFSAERTGGSVSTLTIQRTQQEDSAVYLCASSLFGMNTEAFFGQGTRLTVV.

The CDR3 region has the DNA TGCGCCAGCAGCTTGGAGCACACAGATACGCAGTATTTT. This sequence encodes CASSLEHTDTQYF. The chain uses TRBV5-1 and TRBJ2-3; no definite D call. The CDR3 is made up of 13 amino acids. From germline, CDR1 is SGHRS and CDR2 YFSETQ. V was cut by 0 bases and J by 2 bases, with 4 bases left in between.

The rearrangement uses TRBV6-5 and TRBJ2-7, with no clear D. V was shortened by 3 bases and J by 1 base, with 7 bases between the two germline ends. The CDR3 runs 13 residues. Germline values: CDR1 MNHEY, CDR2 SVGAGI. The CDR3 sequence is CASSYRDSYEQYF. CDR3 nucleotides: TGTGCCAGCAGTTATAGGGATTCCTACGAGCAGTACTTC.

The chain recombines TRBV6-1 with TRBJ2-7, with 8 nucleotides matching TRBD2. The CDR3 spans 15 residues. Per germline, CDR1 MNHNS and CDR2 SASEGT. The V segment lost 5 bases and the J segment 3 bases; nucleotides outside the gene matches: 9. The CDR3 is CASSTMASGHYEQYF. CDR3 DNA: TGTGCCAGCAGTACAATGGCTAGCGGGCACTACGAGCAGTACTTC.

This clone showed up many times. This sample also contains other DNA sequences that code for the same CDR3. The V call is TRBV19, the J call TRBJ2-3, with D hard to call. CDR1 LNHDA and CDR2 SQIVND come from the germline V gene (reference sequence). This CDR3 is built from 12 residues. The ends were cut back, 6 bases at V and 3 bases at J, with 7 bases in the middle. CDR3 loop: CASSFSTDTQYF. The CDR3 nucleotides read TGTGCCAGTAGCTTCTCTACAGATACGCAGTATTTT.

The CDR3 here is CASSRPPKTQYF. CDR3 in DNA: TGTGCCAGCAGTCGTCCCCCGAAGACCCAGTACTTC. The chain uses TRBV6-5 and TRBJ2-5; D uncertain. Germline lookup yields CDR1 MNHEY and CDR2 SVGAGI. Trimming pared 5 bases from V and 6 bases from J, leaving 10 bases between. This CDR3 comprises 12 residues.

The J gene is TRBJ2-7, the V gene TRBV5-1; 9 positions agree with TRBD2. The length of the CDR3 is 15 residues. Unmatched junction bases numbered 9, after V lost 2 bases and J lost 6 bases. Germline-derived CDR1 and CDR2 are SGHRS and YFSETQ. The CDR3 protein is CASSFLGGGASEQYF. In nucleotides, the CDR3 is TGCGCCAGCAGCTTTCTTGGCGGGGGGGCGTCCGAGCAGTACTTC.

The rearrangement links TRBV29-1 to TRBJ2-5; TRBD2 agrees at 8 bases. The assigned J gene may be wrong: the sequence end matches TRBJ2-7 better. Germline V gene lookup returns CDR1 SQVTM and CDR2 ANQGSEA. CDR3 size: 15 residues. CDR3 residues: CSVVYGTSFTYEQYF. DNA for the CDR3: TGCAGCGTTGTGTACGGGACTAGTTTCACCTACGAGCAGTACTTC.

This clone came up once. This sequence joins TRBV5-6 and TRBJ1-2; TRBD1 matches at 10 bases. Looked up from germline, CDR1 is SGHDT and CDR2 is YYEEEE. CDR3 length: 13 amino acids. V lost 4 bases and J lost 6; bases outside the gene matches: 3. The CDR3 loop reads CASSVGTGDGYTF. In nucleotides, the CDR3 is TGTGCCAGCAGCGTCGGGACAGGGGATGGCTACACCTTC.

This rearrangement joins TRBV7-2 to TRBJ1-5, with unresolved D. The V and J ends lost 5 bases and 5 bases respectively, with 7 bases between them. The germline V gene encodes CDR1 SGHTA and CDR2 FQGNSA. The CDR3 has 12 residues. CDR3 DNA: TGTGCCAGCAGCCCCCCCGATCAGCCCCAGCATTTT. It yields the protein CASSPPDQPQHF.

V gene TRBV10-3 combines with J gene TRBJ1-1; TRBD1 agrees at 8 bases. CDR1 ENHRY and CDR2 SYGVKD come from the germline V gene. This CDR3 is 14 amino acids long. V dropped 8 bases and J dropped 2; count of bases not matched to a gene: 7. CDR3 bases: TGTGCCATCTCACCTGACAGGGGCAACACTGAAGCTTTCTTT. It yields the protein CAISPDRGNTEAFF.

This clone was observed a few times. The chain is built from TRBV5-1 and TRBJ1-5, with a possible D match to TRBD1 (5 bases). CDR3 length: 13 amino acids. Germline CDR1 SGHRS, CDR2 YFSETQ. The V gene lost 4 bases and the J gene lost 5 bases, with 10 bases spanning the gap. For the CDR3, the DNA is TGCGCCAGCAGCCCTGTGGGGGATCAGCCCCAGCATTTT. Its translation is CASSPVGDQPQHF.

The rearrangement uses TRBV7-9 and TRBJ1-4; D not resolved. This CDR3 comprises 15 residues. Germline lookup yields CDR1 SEHNR and CDR2 FQNEAQ (reference sequence). V was clipped by 3 bases and J by 7 bases, with 15 bases between them. CDR3 region: CASSLTADSREKLFF. Here the CDR3 DNA reads TGTGCCAGCAGCTTGACCGCAGACTCCCGTGAAAAACTGTTTTTT.

The CDR3 loop is CASSENPATNEKLFF. The CDR3 DNA follows: TGTGCCAGCAGTGAGAATCCCGCAACTAATGAAAAACTGTTTTTT. The chain recombines TRBV2 with TRBJ1-4; no clear D gene. The germline V gene has CDR1 SNHLY and CDR2 FYNNEI. V lost 3 bases to trimming and J lost 0 bases, with 8 bases between them. This CDR3 has 15 residues.

The V call is TRBV11-3, the J call TRBJ2-7; D call uncertain. Germline V gene sequence: CDR1 SGHNT, CDR2 YENEEA. Trimming shortened V by 0 bases and J by 3 bases, and 6 bases separated the two germline ends. The CDR3 length is 13 residues. CDR3 loop: CASSLEVGYEQYF. CDR3 sequence (DNA): TGTGCCAGCAGCTTAGAGGTCGGCTACGAGCAGTACTTC.

The chain recombines TRBV7-9 with TRBJ2-1; D is uncertain. Germline V gene sequence: CDR1 SEHNR, CDR2 FQNEAQ (reference sequence). V gave up 3 bases and J gave up 0 bases, with 12 bases separating them. This CDR3 is built from 16 residues. The CDR3 is CASSLPATSSYNEQFF. For the CDR3, the DNA is TGTGCCAGCAGCTTGCCGGCTACGAGCTCCTACAATGAGCAGTTCTTC.

The chain combines TRBV25-1 with TRBJ2-5, with a tentative D call TRBD2 (5 bases). CDR3 length: 16 amino acids. Germline CDR1 and CDR2: MGHDK and SYGVNS. Trimming cost V 4 bases and J 2 bases, with 17 bases left between them. CDR3 sequence: CASSVPRPGIQETQYF. Here the CDR3 DNA reads TGTGCCAGCAGTGTTCCGAGGCCGGGAATTCAAGAGACCCAGTACTTC. The entire variable domain, with the rest obtained from reference TRBV25-1 and TRBJ2-5, is as follows: EADIYQTPRYLVIGTGKKITLECSQTMGHDKMYWYQQDPGMELHLIHYSYGVNSTEKGDLSSESTVSRIRTEHFPLTLESARPSHTSQYLCASSVPRPGIQETQYFGPGTRLLVL.